The 30 T cell receptor beta chains given below trace back to one sample, sequenced in a study of T cell responses to AZD1222 COVID-19 vaccine. Assay used: immunoSEQ multiplex PCR; TCRdb lists only in-frame clones, some missing. The sample records 130,000 or so clones, around nine tenths being singletons. Here the sequenced sample was peripheral blood, taken 28 days after the second AZD1222 dose. The receptors come from an adult who received the AZD1222 COVID-19 vaccine.

The chain recombines TRBV19 with TRBJ1-1; D remains ambiguous. With 8 bases removed from V and 3 bases from J, the gap between germline ends came to 31 bases. Germline CDR1 LNHDA, CDR2 SQIVND (reference sequence). This CDR3 comprises 19 residues. CDR3 region: CASVVPPGPSTPLYTEAFF. The CDR3 DNA follows: TGTGCCAGTGTGGTGCCCCCAGGACCTTCGACACCCTTATACACTGAAGCTTTCTTT.

J is TRBJ2-3 and V is TRBV15; TRBD1 matches at 10 bases. With V trimmed by 0 bases and J by 6 bases, 6 bases remained unmatched. Germline CDR1 and CDR2: LNHNV and YYDKDF (reference sequence). The CDR3 consists of 16 residues. DNA for the CDR3: TGTGCCACCAGCAGAGACTCGACAGGGGGCGCGGATACGCAGTATTTT. Its protein is CATSRDSTGGADTQYF.

This clone was counted a few times. The rearrangement joins TRBV28 to TRBJ1-5; the D gene is possibly TRBD1 (5 bases). V lost 2 bases and J lost 3, with 11 bases in between. CDR3 size: 15 residues. Germline V gene data show CDR1 as MDHEN and CDR2 as SYDVKM. The CDR3 coding sequence is TGTGCCAGCAGTTTAGGGGCAGGGATCAATCAGCCCCAGCATTTT. The encoded protein is CASSLGAGINQPQHF.

The sample holds one count of this clone. The chain combines TRBV5-1 with TRBJ2-3, with D possibly TRBD1 on 6 matching bases. The CDR3 totals 15 residues. Germline CDR1 SGHRS, CDR2 YFSETQ. V was cut by 3 bases and J by 0 bases, with 11 bases left in between. CDR3 sequence: CASSSTGRSTDTQYF. CDR3 DNA: TGCGCCAGCAGCTCGACAGGACGTAGCACAGATACGCAGTATTTT. Together with reference TRBV5-1 and TRBJ2-3, the CDR3 gives the full variable domain: KAGVTQTPRYLIKTRGQQVTLSCSPISGHRSVSWYQQTPGQGLQFLFEYFSETQRNKGNFPGRFSGRQFSNSRSEMNVSTLELGDSALYLCASSSTGRSTDTQYFGPGTRLTVL.

The chain uses TRBV7-8 and TRBJ2-7; D gene unclear. This CDR3 region has 13 residues. Germline values: CDR1 SGHVS, CDR2 FQNEAQ. The V and J ends lost 1 base and 5 bases respectively, with 9 bases between them. CDR3 sequence: CASSLDGSDEQYF. The CDR3 bases are TGTGCCAGCAGCTTAGATGGATCGGACGAGCAGTACTTC.

The count of this clone is one. The chain links TRBV6-2 or TRBV6-3 to TRBJ2-7; 7 bases line up with TRBD2. The CDR3 is 13 amino acids. Germline CDR1 reads MNHEY; CDR2 reads SVGEGT. J was trimmed by 9 bases and V by 4 bases; bases with no gene match: 9. Written as DNA, the CDR3 is TGTGCCAGCAGTTTTCAGACTAGCCGAATGCAGTACTTC. Amino acids: CASSFQTSRMQYF.

This rearrangement joins TRBV11-1 to TRBJ1-2; possible D gene TRBD1, 5 bases. Germline V lookup: CDR1 SGHAT, CDR2 FQDESV (reference sequence). Trimming stripped 10 bases from V and 2 bases from J, with 14 bases between. The CDR3 runs to 13 residues. This CDR3 reads CATSETANYGYTF. The CDR3 nucleotides are TGTGCCACCTCCGAGACAGCAAACTATGGCTACACCTTC.

CDR3 sequence: CASSPRDSPSFYTF. The CDR3 DNA follows: TGTGCCAGCAGCCCCCGGGACAGTCCTTCATTCTACACCTTC. V is TRBV14 and J is TRBJ1-2; 7 bases match TRBD1. Trimming at V came to 4 bases and at J to 10 bases, leaving 12 bases not matched to a gene. The CDR3 is 14 residues long. Per the germline V gene, CDR1 is SGHDN and CDR2 is FVKESK.

The chain joins TRBV29-1 to TRBJ2-3; the D gene is possibly TRBD2 (6 bases). Trimming shortened V by 7 bases and J by 2 bases, and 13 bases separated the two germline ends. Looked up from germline, CDR1 is SQVTM and CDR2 is ANQGSEA. The length of the CDR3 is 13 residues. The CDR3 spells CSDRDWNTDTQYF. The CDR3 DNA is TGCAGCGACCGGGACTGGAACACAGATACGCAGTATTTT.

The chain has TRBV12-3 or TRBV12-4 and TRBJ2-7; D perhaps matches TRBD2 (5 bases). This CDR3 is 13 amino acids long. The ends were cut back, 3 bases at V and 2 bases at J, with 8 bases in the middle. CDR3 in DNA: TGTGCCAGCAGTTTCTCCGGGACCTACGAGCAGTACTTC. This encodes CASSFSGTYEQYF.

The chain links TRBV10-3 to TRBJ1-3, with D unresolved. CDR1 and CDR2 from the germline V gene are ENHRY and SYGVKD. V was clipped by 8 bases and J by 0 bases, with 11 bases between them. This CDR3 contains 14 residues. The CDR3 region is CAIGSANSGNTIYF. DNA for the CDR3: TGTGCCATCGGATCGGCCAACTCTGGAAACACCATATATTTT.

The rearrangement links TRBV28 to TRBJ2-7; D perhaps matches TRBD1 (6 bases). This CDR3 comprises 15 residues. The V gene's germline CDR1 is MDHEN and CDR2 SYDVKM. Trimming shortened V by 3 bases and J by 0 bases, and 12 bases separated the two germline ends. The CDR3 reads CASSFRGLSSYEQYF. In DNA form, the CDR3 reads TGTGCCAGCAGTTTCAGGGGATTAAGCTCCTACGAGCAGTACTTC.

The chain is built from TRBV7-9 and TRBJ1-4; tentatively, D is TRBD1 (5 bases). Deletions cut 4 bases from V and 6 bases from J, with 18 bases between. There are 16 residues in the CDR3. Germline CDR1 SEHNR, CDR2 FQNEAQ (reference sequence). DNA for the CDR3: TGTGCCAGCAGCTCGTTTGTGGGAGGGGATGATGAAAAACTGTTTTTT. It is translated as CASSSFVGGDDEKLFF.

The J gene is TRBJ1-2, the V gene TRBV6-6, with D perhaps TRBD1 (5 bases). The CDR3 loop spans 14 amino acids. Germline CDR1 reads MNHNY; CDR2 reads SVGAGI (reference sequence). V lost 4 bases and J lost 8, with 17 bases in between. The CDR3 region has the DNA TGTGCCAGCAGTTCCTATGGGGCTGAGAGCGGCTACACCTTC. Protein sequence: CASSSYGAESGYTF.

The V call is TRBV5-1, the J call TRBJ1-5, with a tentative D call TRBD1 (6 bases). The CDR3 has 15 residues. Trimming stripped 4 bases from V and 7 bases from J, with 18 bases between. Germline V gene sequence: CDR1 SGHRS, CDR2 YFSETQ. This CDR3 reads CASSPEGGFKQPQHF. The CDR3, as DNA: TGCGCCAGCAGCCCGGAGGGGGGGTTTAAACAGCCCCAGCATTTT. Variable domain in full (rest from reference TRBV5-1 and TRBJ1-5): KAGVTQTPRYLIKTRGQQVTLSCSPISGHRSVSWYQQTPGQGLQFLFEYFSETQRNKGNFPGRFSGRQFSNSRSEMNVSTLELGDSALYLCASSPEGGFKQPQHFGDGTRLSIL.

The chain joins TRBV3-1 (or the pseudogene TRBV3-2) to TRBJ2-7, with 11 bases fitting TRBD2. CDR3 length equals 16 residues. Germline trimming cut 3 bases from V and 5 bases from J; bases unmatched to any gene: 9. The germline CDR1 and CDR2 sequences are LGHDT and YNNKEL (reference sequence). The CDR3 coding sequence is TGTGCCAGCAGCCACTCGGGTGGGGGACTAGCGGACGAGCAGTACTTC. It encodes CASSHSGGGLADEQYF.

This chain links TRBV11-2 with TRBJ1-2; D not resolved. This CDR3 has 15 amino acids. Trimming stripped 0 bases from V and 6 bases from J, with 14 bases between. CDR1 is SGHAT, CDR2 FQNNGV, per germline. The CDR3 DNA reads TGTGCCAGCAGCTTAGATCGGGCAGGTCGGGATGGCTACACCTTC. Translation: CASSLDRAGRDGYTF.

The chain employs TRBV5-1 and TRBJ2-7; no clear D gene. Germline V CDR1 and CDR2: SGHRS, YFSETQ. The V gene lost 0 bases and the J gene lost 6 bases, with 16 bases spanning the gap. The CDR3 is 15 residues long. The CDR3 nucleotides are TGCGCCAGCAGCTTGGATAGGCGGACCCCCGGCGAGCAGTACTTC. Protein product: CASSLDRRTPGEQYF.

This chain links TRBV6-5 with TRBJ1-1; D is perhaps TRBD1 (5 bases). Germline V gives CDR1 MNHEY, CDR2 SVGAGI. This CDR3 is built from 15 residues. The ends were cut back, 0 bases at V and 4 bases at J, with 12 bases in the middle. CDR3 amino acids: CASSYSRQGGTEAFF. DNA of the CDR3: TGTGCCAGCAGTTACTCTAGGCAGGGCGGCACTGAAGCTTTCTTT.

The J gene is TRBJ1-1, the V gene TRBV7-3, with TRBD1 matching 7 bases. The CDR3 loop spans 19 amino acids. The germline gives CDR1 SGHTA, CDR2 FQGTGA. Trimming removed 0 bases from V and 4 bases from J; junction bases left unmatched: 17. Here the CDR3 DNA reads TGTGCCAGCAGCTTAACGGGGAGGGGGCAGGTGTTGGTGGGCACTGAAGCTTTCTTT. Translation: CASSLTGRGQVLVGTEAFF.

The chain carries TRBV20-1 and TRBJ1-1; D is unresolved. Germline V gene sequence: CDR1 DFQATT, CDR2 SNEGSKA (reference sequence). CDR3 length: 8 residues. The CDR3 here is CSHNGAFF. CDR3 nucleotides: TGCAGCCACAACGGAGCTTTCTTT.

This rearrangement joins TRBV7-9 to TRBJ1-1; D uncertain. V shed 8 bases and J shed 1 base, with 11 bases lying between them. This CDR3 is 13 amino acids long. The germline V gene has CDR1 SEHNR and CDR2 FQNEAQ (reference sequence). The CDR3 DNA reads TGTGCCAGCCAAGGGTACCCGAACACTGAAGCTTTCTTT. Translating gives CASQGYPNTEAFF.

The chain uses TRBV4-1 and TRBJ2-2; no definite D call. V was trimmed by 1 base and J by 6 bases, leaving 6 bases between them. Germline CDR1 and CDR2: MGHRA and YSYEKL. The CDR3 totals 13 residues. CDR3 amino acids: CASSQVGAGELFF. In nucleotides, the CDR3 is TGCGCCAGCAGCCAAGTTGGGGCCGGGGAGCTGTTTTTT.

V usage is TRBV2 and J usage is TRBJ2-3; perhaps TRBD1 as D (7 bases). The germline V gene encodes CDR1 SNHLY and CDR2 FYNNEI. The CDR3 contains 18 residues. V was clipped by 3 bases and J by 4 bases, with 23 bases between them. CDR3 amino acids: CASSDPDVDRDFPDTQYF. The CDR3 region has the DNA TGTGCCAGCAGTGACCCGGACGTTGACAGGGACTTTCCAGATACGCAGTATTTT.

This chain uses TRBV12-3 or TRBV12-4 with TRBJ1-6; possible D gene TRBD1, 6 bases. V lost 5 bases, J lost 10 bases, and 9 bases lay in between. This CDR3 region has 12 residues. CDR3 coding DNA: TGTGCCAGCAGTCCGGACAGCTCACCCCTCCACTTT. Protein product: CASSPDSSPLHF.

The chain joins TRBV24-1 to TRBJ2-1, with 7 positions matching TRBD2. The J segment lost 9 bases and the V segment lost 6 bases, leaving 7 bases of the junction unmatched. Germline loops: CDR1 KGHDR, CDR2 SFDVKD. There are 13 residues in the CDR3. The CDR3 spells CATSQTSTGEQFF. The CDR3 nucleotides are TGTGCCACCAGTCAGACTAGCACGGGTGAGCAGTTCTTC.

DNA of the CDR3: TGTGCCAGCAGCTTTCGGATTTCTTCTAGCACAGATACGCAGTATTTT. Translating it yields CASSFRISSSTDTQYF. The gene calls are TRBV5-8 and TRBJ2-3; D remains ambiguous. CDR3 size: 16 residues. V dropped 2 bases and J dropped 0 bases, with 13 bases sitting between them. Looked up from germline, CDR1 is SGHTS and CDR2 is YDEGEE.

The genes are TRBV21-1 and TRBJ1-5; TRBD1, the table's D call, was not compared with the DNA. TRBV21-1 is an annotated pseudogene. The CDR3 is 16 residues long. The CDR3 sequence is CASSNGPTGEDEPQHF. CDR3 coding DNA: TGTGCCAGCAGCAACGGCCCGACAGGGGAAGATGAGCCCCAGCATTTT.

CDR3 sequence reads: CASSQKGVQEKLFF. As DNA, the CDR3 is TGTGCCAGCAGCCAAAAGGGGGTACAAGAAAAACTGTTTTTT. This chain joins TRBV3-1 (or the pseudogene TRBV3-2) and TRBJ1-4, with D possibly matching TRBD1 (6 bases). V lost 2 bases and J 8 bases, leaving 12 bases between the germline ends. Germline V gene data show CDR1 as LGHDT and CDR2 as YNNKEL (reference sequence). This CDR3 contains 14 residues.

The gene calls are TRBV7-8 and TRBJ2-7; weak D call: TRBD2 (6 bases). V lost 4 bases, J lost 5 bases, and 18 bases lay in between. Germline lookup yields CDR1 SGHVS and CDR2 FQNEAQ. The CDR3 loop spans 15 amino acids. This chain's CDR3 is CASSSPGERRDEQYF. DNA of the CDR3: TGTGCCAGCAGCTCTCCGGGGGAACGGAGGGACGAGCAGTACTTC.